Listed here are 32 T cell receptor beta chains from one sample, sequenced in a study of T cells after posttransplantation cyclophosphamide (dated by TCRdb to 2016 to 2018). The intended sense of this specimen's treatment or condition label: high-dose cyclophosphamide on days +3 and +4 as single-agent GVHD prophylaxis. Busulfan and fludarabine conditioning, a related or unrelated marrow graft, and cyclophosphamide on days +3 and +4 were given to PTCy patients. Preparation of the library involved the immunoSEQ multiplex PCR assay. Here the immuneACCESS table is served through TCRdb, limited to in-frame sequences with V and J called. Missing clones are a known gap in these copies; in checked studies unresolved V genes cover under half, and the rest lacks a known reason. This sample holds 20,000 or so clones; 87% were observed only once. 5.5% to 7.5% of the sample comes from the top ten. The sample in question was PBMCs, obtained after allogeneic stem cell transplant with posttransplant cyclophosphamide. The receptors were gathered from a female patient in her thirties or forties who received an allogeneic stem cell transplant from a related donor, was CMV-positive, and had no GVHD. It is possible that, after a transplant, some T cells come from the graft donor.

V is TRBV30 and J is TRBJ2-7; D perhaps matches TRBD2 (5 bases). The V and J ends lost 2 bases and 2 bases respectively, with 7 bases between them. The germline V gene has CDR1 GTSNPN and CDR2 SVGIG (reference sequence). The CDR3 sequence is 12 residues long. In nucleotides, the CDR3 is TGTGCCTGGAGTCCTAGCACCTACGAGCAGTACTTC. Encoded protein: CAWSPSTYEQYF.

This clone is medium-sized within its sample. This rearrangement joins TRBV2 to TRBJ1-4; 9 nucleotides align to TRBD1. The junction had 9 bases not matched to a gene; V was cut back by 8 bases and J by 5 bases. CDR3 size: 15 residues. Germline V lookup: CDR1 SNHLY, CDR2 FYNNEI. CDR3 nucleotide sequence: TGTGCCAGCGGGACTGGGGACAGGGCAAATGAAAAACTGTTTTTT. It translates to CASGTGDRANEKLFF.

This sequence joins TRBV7-2 and TRBJ2-3, with D uncertain. V gave up 1 base and J gave up 4 bases, with 9 bases separating them. The CDR3 runs to 14 residues. The germline V gene has CDR1 SGHTA and CDR2 FQGNSA. The CDR3 is CASSLDTLADTQYF. CDR3 bases: TGTGCCAGCAGCTTAGACACCCTGGCAGATACGCAGTATTTT.

The rearrangement links TRBV18 to TRBJ2-5; 10 bases are a match to TRBD1. The end of the DNA aligns better with TRBJ2-7, so the J call may be wrong. CDR1 KGHSH and CDR2 LQKENI come from the germline V gene. The CDR3 spans 16 residues. The CDR3 DNA follows: TGTGCCAGCTCACGAGGGACAGGGGTGTTCAACTACGAGCAGTACTTC. The encoded protein is CASSRGTGVFNYEQYF.

This clone was observed a handful of times. CDR3 protein: CAISDSGGHQETQYF. In DNA, the CDR3 is TGTGCCATCAGCGATTCGGGGGGCCACCAAGAGACCCAGTACTTC. The chain carries TRBV10-3 and TRBJ2-5, with a weak D call TRBD2 (7 bases). CDR3 length equals 15 residues. Germline V gene sequence: CDR1 ENHRY, CDR2 SYGVKD. The ends were cut back, 6 bases at V and 0 bases at J, with 14 bases in the middle.

The gene calls are TRBV5-4 and TRBJ2-3; 9 bases fit TRBD1. V shed 0 bases, J shed 7 bases, and the junction held 6 bases outside the gene matches. Germline V gives CDR1 SGHNT, CDR2 YYREEE (reference sequence). This CDR3 has 15 residues. The CDR3 loop is CASSLGQGVRNTQYF. Here the CDR3 DNA reads TGTGCCAGCAGCTTGGGACAGGGGGTAAGAAATACGCAGTATTTT.

The count of this clone is one. The gene calls are TRBV18 and TRBJ1-1; D unclear. The CDR3 is made up of 14 amino acids. CDR1 is KGHSH, CDR2 LQKENI, per germline. V shed 5 bases and J shed 4 bases, with 14 bases lying between them. The DNA for the CDR3 is TGTGCCAGCTCAGTTCAGAGGTTGGTCACTGAAGCTTTCTTT. Protein product: CASSVQRLVTEAFF.

In the case of this clone: The sample carries other DNA sequences with the same CDR3. V gene TRBV28 combines with J gene TRBJ2-7; a possible D gene is TRBD1 (5 bases). Trimming removed 3 bases from V and 4 bases from J, with 7 bases in between. Germline lookup yields CDR1 MDHEN and CDR2 SYDVKM. The CDR3 runs 12 residues. CDR3 in DNA: TGTGCCAGCAGTTTGACAGCGTACGAGCAGTACTTC. It codes for CASSLTAYEQYF.

The chain links TRBV27 to TRBJ2-7; a possible D gene is TRBD1 (5 bases). Germline CDR1 reads MNHEY; CDR2 reads SMNVEV (reference sequence). The V end was cut by 5 bases, the J end by 1 base, with 6 bases between. CDR3 length equals 12 residues. CDR3 sequence (DNA): TGTGCCAGCAGTGACAGTTCCTACGAGCAGTACTTC. This encodes CASSDSSYEQYF.

The chain combines TRBV7-9 with TRBJ1-5; D remains ambiguous. V was shortened by 5 bases and J by 7 bases, with 15 bases between the two germline ends. CDR3 length: 14 residues. Germline assignment: CDR1 SEHNR and CDR2 FQNEAQ (reference sequence). CDR3 sequence (DNA): TGTGCCAGCAGCGATGAGGGTGCCCAGCAGCCCCAGCATTTT. Its translation is CASSDEGAQQPQHF.

The V and J genes are TRBV27 and TRBJ2-3, with 7 bases matching TRBD1. V shed 6 bases, J shed 1 base, and the junction held 4 bases outside the gene matches. The CDR3 length is 14 residues. Germline V gene lookup returns CDR1 MNHEY and CDR2 SMNVEV (reference sequence). CDR3 residues: CASSNQGGTDTQYF. CDR3 bases: TGTGCCAGCAGCAATCAGGGGGGCACAGATACGCAGTATTTT.

Relative to its sample, this clone is large. The rearrangement uses TRBV2 and TRBJ1-3, with 12 bases lining up with TRBD1. There are 14 residues in the CDR3. Germline assignment: CDR1 SNHLY and CDR2 FYNNEI. Trimming cost V 5 bases and J 8 bases; bases outside gene matches: 4. The CDR3 bases are TGTGCCAGCAGTTCGGGACAGGGGGCGGACACCATATATTTT. Amino acid sequence: CASSSGQGADTIYF. Based on the CDR3 plus reference TRBV2 and TRBJ1-3, the full variable domain is EPEVTQTPSHQVTQMGQEVILRCVPISNHLYFYWYRQILGQKVEFLVSFYNNEISEKSEIFDDQFSVERPDGSNFTLKIRSTKLEDSAMYFCASSSGQGADTIYFGEGSWLTVV.

This clone was detected once. This sequence joins TRBV28 and TRBJ1-2; 7 bases fit TRBD1. Unmatched junction bases numbered 3, after V lost 3 bases and J lost 8 bases. CDR3 length: 12 residues. The V gene's germline CDR1 is MDHEN and CDR2 SYDVKM. The CDR3, as DNA: TGTGCCAGCAGTTTCAGGGGGAAAGGCTACACCTTC. Translating gives CASSFRGKGYTF.

The chain joins TRBV4-3 to TRBJ2-1; no clear D gene. Per germline, CDR1 LGHNA and CDR2 YSLEER. Trimming took off 4 bases at V and 4 bases at J, with 8 bases between the two ends. The CDR3 is 13 amino acids. CDR3 region: CASSLSQYNEQFF. The CDR3 bases are TGCGCCAGCAGCCTGTCACAATACAATGAGCAGTTCTTC.

The rearrangement uses TRBV7-6 and TRBJ2-7; unclear D gene. CDR1 SGHVS and CDR2 FNYEAQ come from the germline V gene. There are 13 residues in the CDR3. Trimming shortened V by 0 bases and J by 3 bases, and 6 bases separated the two germline ends. CDR3 DNA sequence: TGTGCCAGCAGCTTAGCGTCGAGCTACGAGCAGTACTTC. Translation: CASSLASSYEQYF.

The chain joins TRBV30 to TRBJ1-1; possibly TRBD1 for D (5 bases). The CDR3 contains 14 residues. CDR1 and CDR2 (germline): GTSNPN, SVGIG (reference sequence). The V and J ends lost 0 bases and 2 bases respectively, with 10 bases between them. The DNA for the CDR3 is TGTGCCTGGAGTGTAACAGGCATTAACACTGAAGCTTTCTTT. It yields the protein CAWSVTGINTEAFF. Full variable domain (missing parts from reference TRBV30 and TRBJ1-1): SQTIHQWPATLVQPVGSPLSLECTVEGTSNPNLYWYRQAAGRGLQLLFYSVGIGQISSEVPQNLSASRPQDRQFILSSKKLLLSDSGFYLCAWSVTGINTEAFFGQGTRLTVV.

J is TRBJ2-7 and V is TRBV28; 14 bases match TRBD2. Per the germline V gene, CDR1 is MDHEN and CDR2 is SYDVKM. This CDR3 is 17 amino acids long. The trim removed 5 bases at V and 5 bases at J, leaving 11 bases unmatched. The CDR3 reads CASSTAMGTSGRNEQYF. In DNA form, the CDR3 reads TGTGCCAGCAGTACGGCGATGGGGACTAGCGGGAGAAACGAGCAGTACTTC.

The rearrangement joins TRBV20-1 to TRBJ1-2, with D possibly TRBD1 on 5 matching bases. Germline CDR1 DFQATT, CDR2 SNEGSKA (reference sequence). The CDR3 spans 11 residues. The V and J ends lost 5 bases and 5 bases respectively, with 9 bases between them. The CDR3 DNA reads as TGCAGTGCTCTTGGGGGGTATGGCTACACCTTC. This translates into CSALGGYGYTF.

The chain links TRBV10-3 to TRBJ2-2; weak D call: TRBD2 (5 bases). Trimming took 6 bases from V and 8 from J, leaving 16 bases between them. Germline CDR1 reads ENHRY; CDR2 reads SYGVKD. The CDR3 contains 14 residues. CDR3 loop: CAIREAEPLGELFF. The CDR3 nucleotides are TGTGCCATCAGGGAGGCGGAGCCCCTAGGGGAGCTGTTTTTT.

The chain combines TRBV9 with TRBJ2-7, with D perhaps matching TRBD1 (7 bases). Germline lookup yields CDR1 SGDLS and CDR2 YYNGEE. V was trimmed by 3 bases and J by 3 bases, leaving 13 bases between them. The CDR3 is 14 residues long. This CDR3 is CASSARGAHYEQYF. The CDR3 bases are TGTGCCAGCAGCGCCAGGGGGGCACACTACGAGCAGTACTTC.

The chain recombines TRBV28 with TRBJ2-7; possible D gene TRBD2, 8 bases. V was trimmed by 2 bases and J by 3 bases, leaving 26 bases between them. CDR3 length: 19 residues. In germline, CDR1 is MDHEN, CDR2 SYDVKM. The CDR3 bases are TGTGCCAGCAGTTTAGACAGGGTGAATAGCGGGACCATCCACTACGAGCAGTACTTC. Translated, it gives CASSLDRVNSGTIHYEQYF.

This clone was seen only once. The rearrangement joins TRBV30 to TRBJ1-2; 9 bases align to TRBD1. Germline loops: CDR1 GTSNPN, CDR2 SVGIG (reference sequence). The CDR3 has 14 residues. The J segment lost 7 bases and the V segment lost 0 bases, leaving 6 bases of the junction unmatched. CDR3 nucleotide sequence: TGTGCCTGGAGTGTAACAGGGGGCGGGAGTGGCTACACCTTC. Translating gives CAWSVTGGGSGYTF.

This clone was detected only a few times. The chain uses TRBV5-1 and TRBJ2-2; TRBD1 is a possible D gene (6 bases). Germline CDR1 reads SGHRS; CDR2 reads YFSETQ. This CDR3 region has 16 residues. Trimming left V 4 bases short and J 1 base short, with 14 bases between. This CDR3 reads CASSPPQGGNTGELFF. CDR3 DNA: TGCGCCAGCAGCCCACCACAGGGCGGGAACACCGGGGAGCTGTTTTTT.

This chain uses TRBV28 with TRBJ2-1; 13 positions match TRBD2. J gave up 7 bases and V 6 bases, and 6 bases lay outside the gene matches. CDR1 and CDR2 from the germline V gene are MDHEN and SYDVKM. The CDR3 is 15 amino acids. The CDR3 DNA reads TGTGCCAGCAGCGTCACTAGCGGGAGGGGGAATGAGCAGTTCTTC. It yields the protein CASSVTSGRGNEQFF.

CDR3 DNA sequence: TGCAGCGTAGGGACAGGGGTCAATCAGCCCCAGCATTTT. It codes for CSVGTGVNQPQHF. This rearrangement joins TRBV29-1 to TRBJ1-5, with 10 bases that match TRBD1. CDR3 length: 13 residues. Germline V gene data show CDR1 as SQVTM and CDR2 as ANQGSEA. J was trimmed by 3 bases and V by 6 bases; bases with no gene match: 2. Filled out from reference TRBV29-1 and TRBJ1-5, the complete variable domain reads SAVISQKPSRDICQRGTSLTIQCQVDSQVTMMFWYRQQPGQSLTLIATANQGSEATYESGFVIDKFPISRPNLTFSTLTVSNMSPEDSSIYLCSVGTGVNQPQHFGDGTRLSIL.

The chain combines TRBV30 with TRBJ2-1; D perhaps matches TRBD1 (5 bases). Germline CDR1 GTSNPN, CDR2 SVGIG (reference sequence). Trimming took 5 bases from V and 6 from J, leaving 14 bases between them. This CDR3 is 13 amino acids long. The DNA for the CDR3 is TGTGCCTGGTCCAGGGTGGCGGTCAATGAGCAGTTCTTC. As protein: CAWSRVAVNEQFF.

The chain links TRBV5-1 to TRBJ2-1; 11 bases match TRBD2. The germline CDR1 and CDR2 sequences are SGHRS and YFSETQ. The CDR3 spans 20 residues. V trimming: 4 bases; J trimming: 10 bases; junction bases outside the gene matches: 25. CDR3 bases: TGCGCCAGCAGCCTCACGAGGACTAGCGGGTCTTATTCGGAGCTGGGGGAGCAGTTCTTC. Translating it yields CASSLTRTSGSYSELGEQFF.

The rearrangement links TRBV9 to TRBJ1-1; D gene unclear. V was cut by 0 bases and J by 0 bases, with 9 bases left in between. CDR1 and CDR2 from the germline V gene are SGDLS and YYNGEE. This CDR3 region has 15 residues. The CDR3 loop reads CASSVAPGMNTEAFF. The CDR3 DNA reads as TGTGCCAGCAGCGTAGCTCCAGGAATGAACACTGAAGCTTTCTTT.

V gene TRBV5-4 combines with J gene TRBJ2-6; unclear D gene. Germline values: CDR1 SGHNT, CDR2 YYREEE (reference sequence). The V and J ends lost 5 bases and 0 bases respectively, with 6 bases between them. The CDR3 extends over 14 amino acids. The CDR3 region has the DNA TGTGCCAGCAGTTACAGCTCTGGGGCCAACGTCCTGACTTTC. Amino acid sequence: CASSYSSGANVLTF.

The gene calls are TRBV27 and TRBJ2-2, with 10 bases fitting TRBD1. V lost 5 bases, J lost 3 bases, and 6 bases stayed unmatched. In germline, CDR1 is MNHEY, CDR2 SMNVEV (reference sequence). CDR3 length equals 16 residues. The CDR3 region is CASSRQGAFDTGELFF. The CDR3 DNA follows: TGTGCCAGCAGTCGACAGGGGGCTTTTGACACCGGGGAGCTGTTTTTT.

This sequence joins TRBV29-1 and TRBJ1-5; possibly TRBD1 for D (6 bases). The CDR3 totals 15 residues. Germline CDR1 reads SQVTM; CDR2 reads ANQGSEA. The V end lost 6 bases, the J end lost 0 bases, and 15 bases lay between the germline ends. CDR3 residues: CSVKSTGDSNQPQHF. Here the CDR3 DNA reads TGCAGCGTGAAATCGACAGGAGATAGCAATCAGCCCCAGCATTTT.

This clone was seen a single time. This chain uses TRBV29-1 with TRBJ2-5, with 9 bases identical to TRBD1. The CDR3 runs to 14 residues. Germline-derived CDR1 and CDR2 are SQVTM and ANQGSEA. V shed 5 bases, J shed 5 bases, and the junction held 9 bases outside the gene matches. CDR3 in DNA: TGCAGCGTTAATACAGGGGGCATTGGGGAGACCCAGTACTTC. Translated, it gives CSVNTGGIGETQYF.